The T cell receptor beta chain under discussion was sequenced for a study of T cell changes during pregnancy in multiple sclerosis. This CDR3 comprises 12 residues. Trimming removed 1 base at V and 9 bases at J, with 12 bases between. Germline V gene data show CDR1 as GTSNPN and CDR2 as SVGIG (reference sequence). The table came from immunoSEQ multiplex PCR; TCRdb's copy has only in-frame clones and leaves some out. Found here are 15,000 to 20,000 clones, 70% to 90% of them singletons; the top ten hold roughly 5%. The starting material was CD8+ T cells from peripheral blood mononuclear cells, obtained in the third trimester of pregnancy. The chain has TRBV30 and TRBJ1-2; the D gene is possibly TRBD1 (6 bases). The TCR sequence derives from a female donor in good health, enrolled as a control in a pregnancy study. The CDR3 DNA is TGTGCCTGGAGTGATCAAGGGGGAAGCTACACCTTC. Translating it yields CAWSDQGGSYTF.